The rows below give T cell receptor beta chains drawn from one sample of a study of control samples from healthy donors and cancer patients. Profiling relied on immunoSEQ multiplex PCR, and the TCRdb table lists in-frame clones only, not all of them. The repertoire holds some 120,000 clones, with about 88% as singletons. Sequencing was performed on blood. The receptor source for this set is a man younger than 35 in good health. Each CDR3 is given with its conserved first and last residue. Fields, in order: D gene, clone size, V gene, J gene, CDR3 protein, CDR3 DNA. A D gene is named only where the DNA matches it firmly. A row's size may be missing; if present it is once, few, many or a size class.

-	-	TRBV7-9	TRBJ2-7	CASSLTFRDGSLHEQYF	TGTGCCAGCAGTCTAACATTCCGGGACGGTTCCCTCCACGAGCAGTACTTC
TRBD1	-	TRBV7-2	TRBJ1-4	CASSLSPTGGSYEKLFF	TGTGCCAGCAGCTTATCACCGACAGGGGGTTCTTATGAAAAACTGTTTTTT
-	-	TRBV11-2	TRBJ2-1	CASSLGGTYNEQFF	TGTGCCAGCAGCTTAGGGGGGACCTACAATGAGCAGTTCTTC
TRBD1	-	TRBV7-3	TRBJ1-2	CASSWDRADGYTF	TGTGCCAGCAGCTGGGACAGGGCGGATGGCTACACCTTC
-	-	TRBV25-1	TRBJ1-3	CASTPSGLSGNTIYF	TGTGCCAGCACTCCAAGCGGGCTCTCTGGAAACACCATATATTTT
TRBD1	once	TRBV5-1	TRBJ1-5	CASREGQGGGQPQHF	TGCGCCAGCAGAGAAGGACAGGGAGGAGGTCAGCCCCAGCATTTT
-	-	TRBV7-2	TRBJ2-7	CASSLSGGSTYEQYF	TGTGCCAGCAGCTTATCTGGCGGGTCCACCTACGAGCAGTACTTC
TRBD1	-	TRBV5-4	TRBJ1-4	CASSLQGASEKLFF	TGTGCCAGCAGCTTACAGGGGGCAAGTGAAAAACTGTTTTTT
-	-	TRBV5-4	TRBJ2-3	CASSPLSGGSTDTQYF	TGTGCCAGCAGCCCGCTAAGCGGAGGGTCCACAGATACGCAGTATTTT
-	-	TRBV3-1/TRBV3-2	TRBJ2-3	CASSQDGYGEASTDTQYF	TGTGCCAGCAGCCAAGATGGGTACGGGGAGGCTAGCACAGATACGCAGTATTTT
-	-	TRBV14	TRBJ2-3	CASSQDGWSTDTQYF	TGTGCCAGCAGCCAAGATGGTTGGAGCACAGATACGCAGTATTTT
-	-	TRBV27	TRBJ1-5	CASSLYPPLEGRGSQPQHF	TGTGCCAGCAGTTTATACCCACCACTGGAGGGCCGTGGGAGTCAGCCCCAGCATTTT
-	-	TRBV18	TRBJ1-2	CASSPWGNAGGYTF	TGTGCCAGCTCACCATGGGGGAACGCCGGGGGCTACACCTTC
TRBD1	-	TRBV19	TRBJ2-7	CASSTRRFSDRGHEQYF	TGTGCCAGTAGTACGCGACGCTTTTCGGACAGGGGCCACGAGCAGTACTTC
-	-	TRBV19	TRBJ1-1	CASSIPGNTEAFF	TGTGCCAGTAGTATCCCCGGGAACACTGAAGCTTTCTTT
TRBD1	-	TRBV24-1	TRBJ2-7	CATSDAGQGAIYEQYF	TGTGCCACCAGTGACGCCGGACAGGGGGCCATCTACGAGCAGTACTTC
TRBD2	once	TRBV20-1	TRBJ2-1	CSASRTSGEQFYNEQFF	TGCAGTGCTAGTAGAACAAGCGGGGAGCAATTTTACAATGAGCAGTTCTTC
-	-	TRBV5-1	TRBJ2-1	CASEVAVGVDEQFF	TGCGCCAGCGAAGTAGCAGTCGGGGTAGATGAGCAGTTCTTC
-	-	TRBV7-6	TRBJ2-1	CASSLEGVGVYEQFF	TGTGCCAGCAGCTTAGAGGGGGTGGGAGTTTACGAGCAGTTCTTC
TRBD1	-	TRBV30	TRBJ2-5	CAWRQHRGRGETQYF	TGTGCCTGGAGGCAACACAGGGGGCGCGGGGAGACCCAGTACTTC
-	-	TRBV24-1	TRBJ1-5	CATSGGIGQPQHF	TGTGCCACCAGTGGAGGGATCGGCCAGCCCCAGCATTTT
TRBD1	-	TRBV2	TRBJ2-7	CASSGQGAVEQYF	TGTGCCAGCTCGGGACAGGGGGCAGTCGAGCAGTACTTC
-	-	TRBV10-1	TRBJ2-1	CASSGLSGEQFF	TGCGCCAGCAGTGGCCTCTCCGGTGAGCAGTTCTTC
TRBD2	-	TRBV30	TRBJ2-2	CAWSFRGANTGELFF	TGTGCCTGGAGTTTCCGGGGGGCGAACACCGGGGAGCTGTTTTTT
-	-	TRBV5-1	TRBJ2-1	CASSPYVNEQFF	TGCGCCAGCAGCCCCTACGTAAATGAGCAGTTCTTC
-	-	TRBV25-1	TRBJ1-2	CASSGTKTDGSYGYTF	TGTGCCAGCAGTGGGACCAAGACGGATGGAAGCTATGGCTACACCTTC
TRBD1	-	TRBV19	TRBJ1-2	CASNTGGASFGYTF	TGTGCCAGTAATACAGGGGGCGCTTCTTTCGGCTACACCTTC
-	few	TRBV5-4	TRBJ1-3	CASSFGRISGNTIYF	TGTGCCAGCAGCTTCGGACGGATCTCTGGAAACACCATATATTTT
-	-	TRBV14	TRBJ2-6	CASSLMVGANVLTF	TGTGCCAGCAGCCTGATGGTTGGGGCCAACGTCCTGACTTTC
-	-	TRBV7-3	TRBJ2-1	CASSLMGLEADNYNNEQFF	TGTGCCAGCAGCTTAATGGGGCTGGAAGCGGACAATTATAACAATGAGCAGTTCTTC
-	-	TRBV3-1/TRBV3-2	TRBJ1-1	CASSQTGRNTEAFF	TGTGCCAGCAGCCAAACAGGGCGGAACACTGAAGCTTTCTTT
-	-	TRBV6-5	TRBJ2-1	CASSHGPNEQFF	TGTGCCAGCAGCCACGGCCCCAATGAGCAGTTCTTC
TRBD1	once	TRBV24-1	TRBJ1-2	CATSSGTGFGYTF	TGTGCCACCAGTTCCGGGACAGGGTTTGGCTACACCTTC
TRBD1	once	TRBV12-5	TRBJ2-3	CASRTWTGLGTDTQYF	TGTGCTAGTAGAACCTGGACAGGGTTGGGAACAGATACGCAGTATTTT
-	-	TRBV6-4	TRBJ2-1	CASSYRVGEQFF	TGTGCCAGCAGTTACAGGGTTGGGGAGCAGTTCTTC
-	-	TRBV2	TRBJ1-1	CASSVKENTEAFF	TGTGCCAGCAGTGTCAAGGAGAACACTGAAGCTTTCTTT
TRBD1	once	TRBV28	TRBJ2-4	CASSVTGGIQYF	TGTGCCAGCAGCGTTACAGGGGGCATTCAGTACTTC
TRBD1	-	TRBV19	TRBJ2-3	CASSILSGQGSDTQYF	TGTGCCAGTAGTATTCTATCGGGACAGGGGTCCGATACGCAGTATTTT
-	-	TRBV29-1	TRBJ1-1	CSVHPDTMNTEAFF	TGCAGCGTCCATCCGGACACCATGAACACTGAAGCTTTCTTT
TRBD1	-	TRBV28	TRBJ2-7	CASTSTGGHEQYF	TGTGCCAGCACCTCGACAGGGGGCCACGAGCAGTACTTC
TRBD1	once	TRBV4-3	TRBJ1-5	CASSQDGGTGVLF	TGCGCCAGCAGCCAAGATGGTGGAACAGGGGTGCTTTTT
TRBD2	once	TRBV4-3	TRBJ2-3	CASSQSRPGGRVDTQYF	TGCGCCAGCAGCCAATCTCGACCGGGAGGAAGGGTGGATACGCAGTATTTT
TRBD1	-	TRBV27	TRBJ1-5	CASSWGRGEQPQHF	TGTGCCAGCAGTTGGGGCAGGGGGGAGCAGCCCCAGCATTTT
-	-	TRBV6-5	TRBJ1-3	CASSGTLRGNTIYF	TGTGCCAGCAGCGGGACGCTTCGCGGAAACACCATATATTTT
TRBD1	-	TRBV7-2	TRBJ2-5	CASSPFRTGVETQYF	TGTGCCAGCAGCCCATTTCGGACAGGGGTGGAGACCCAGTACTTC
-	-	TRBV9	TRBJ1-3	CASSVQPGHTSGNTIYF	TGTGCCAGCAGCGTACAGCCAGGCCACACTTCTGGAAACACCATATATTTT
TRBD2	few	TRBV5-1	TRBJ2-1	CASSLEISGVHNEQFF	TGCGCCAGCAGCTTGGAGATTAGCGGGGTTCACAATGAGCAGTTCTTC
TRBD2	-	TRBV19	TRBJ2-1	CASSQGLAGGMNEQFF	TGTGCCAGTAGCCAGGGACTAGCGGGAGGGATGAATGAGCAGTTCTTC
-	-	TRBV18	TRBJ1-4	CASSPVRQTNEKLFF	TGTGCCAGCTCACCAGTCAGGCAGACTAATGAAAAACTGTTTTTT
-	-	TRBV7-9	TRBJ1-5	CASSLDGSNQPQHF	TGTGCCAGCAGCCTGGACGGAAGCAATCAGCCCCAGCATTTT
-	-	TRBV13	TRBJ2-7	CASSPRGFYEQYF	TGTGCCAGCAGCCCCCGGGGTTTCTACGAGCAGTACTTC
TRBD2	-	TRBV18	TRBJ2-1	CASSQAGGGNEQFF	TGTGCCAGCTCACAAGCGGGAGGTGGCAATGAGCAGTTCTTC
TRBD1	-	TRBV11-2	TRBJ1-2	CASSLWMDRGYGYTF	TGTGCCAGCAGCTTATGGATGGACAGGGGTTATGGCTACACCTTC
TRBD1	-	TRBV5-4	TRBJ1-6	CASRGGQGWNSPLHF	TGTGCCAGCAGGGGGGGACAGGGATGGAATTCACCCCTCCACTTT